This TCR beta chain was profiled in a study of T cell responses to AZD1222 COVID-19 vaccine. TCRdb keeps only in-frame clones here, not all; method: immunoSEQ multiplex PCR. The table has roughly 150,000 clones, approximately 87% seen once. The CDR3 covers 13 residues. V lost 5 bases to trimming and J lost 6 bases; unmatched junction nucleotides: 4. Germline V gene sequence: CDR1 LNHDA, CDR2 SQIVND (reference sequence). The origin of this receptor is an adult who received the AZD1222 COVID-19 vaccine. The material sequenced was peripheral blood, taken 28 days after the second AZD1222 dose. The rearrangement uses TRBV19 and TRBJ1-5; 7 nucleotides line up with TRBD1. CDR3 amino acids: CASSAEGAQPQHF. The CDR3 nucleotides are TGTGCCAGTAGTGCCGAGGGGGCTCAGCCCCAGCATTTT.